A selection of T cell receptor beta chains follows, all from one sample in a study of early stage breast cancer tumors. Clones were read by immunoSEQ multiplex PCR, and TCRdb kept only the in-frame ones, dropping some. Altogether over 25,000 clones are present, roughly 80% being singletons, with the ten largest covering approximately 12%. The sample comprised blood. All receptors come from a person in their sixties or seventies with breast cancer. Both conserved end residues are part of each CDR3. Fields, in order: D gene, clone size, V gene, J gene, CDR3 protein, CDR3 DNA. The D gene is left open where the match is weak. Clone size is shown for a subset of rows, as once, few, many or a class of expanded clone.

d_call: NA
clone_size: NA
v_call: TRBV18
j_call: TRBJ1-1
cdr3_aa: CASSPSRGVDEAFF
cdr3_nt: TGTGCCAGCTCACCTTCTCGAGGAGTGGATGAAGCTTTCTTT

d_call: NA
clone_size: NA
v_call: TRBV28
j_call: TRBJ2-7
cdr3_aa: CASSVTGFPYEQYF
cdr3_nt: TGTGCCAGCAGCGTTACAGGGTTTCCCTACGAGCAGTACTTC

d_call: TRBD1
clone_size: NA
v_call: TRBV4-3
j_call: TRBJ2-2
cdr3_aa: CASSRGTGVGTGELFF
cdr3_nt: TGCGCCAGCAGCCGGGGGACAGGGGTGGGCACCGGGGAGCTGTTTTTT

d_call: NA
clone_size: NA
v_call: TRBV5-6
j_call: TRBJ2-7
cdr3_aa: CASSTSYRRSSYEQYF
cdr3_nt: TGTGCCAGCAGCACTTCCTACAGGCGAAGCTCCTACGAGCAGTACTTC

d_call: NA
clone_size: NA
v_call: TRBV19
j_call: TRBJ2-3
cdr3_aa: CASSIDSWLDTQYF
cdr3_nt: TGTGCCAGTAGTATAGATTCCTGGCTGGATACGCAGTATTTT

d_call: TRBD2
clone_size: NA
v_call: TRBV15
j_call: TRBJ2-7
cdr3_aa: CATSRETSGTYEQYF
cdr3_nt: TGTGCCACCAGCAGAGAGACTAGCGGAACCTACGAGCAGTACTTC

d_call: NA
clone_size: NA
v_call: TRBV30
j_call: TRBJ2-2
cdr3_aa: CAWSVSGELFF
cdr3_nt: TGTGCCTGGAGTGTTTCTGGGGAGCTGTTTTTT

d_call: NA
clone_size: NA
v_call: TRBV7-8
j_call: TRBJ2-7
cdr3_aa: CASSLGYYEQYF
cdr3_nt: TGTGCCAGCAGCTTAGGTTACTACGAGCAGTACTTC

d_call: NA
clone_size: NA
v_call: TRBV28
j_call: TRBJ2-5
cdr3_aa: CASSPQQGGETQYF
cdr3_nt: TGTGCCAGCAGTCCCCAACAGGGCGGGGAGACCCAGTACTTC

d_call: TRBD1
clone_size: NA
v_call: TRBV7-9
j_call: TRBJ1-5
cdr3_aa: CASSRDSAGLGMNQPQHF
cdr3_nt: TGTGCCAGCAGCCGGGACAGCGCGGGCTTGGGGATGAATCAGCCCCAGCATTTT

d_call: TRBD1
clone_size: NA
v_call: TRBV5-1
j_call: TRBJ2-7
cdr3_aa: CASSQPGQNGEQYF
cdr3_nt: TGCGCCAGCAGCCAACCGGGACAGAACGGCGAGCAGTACTTC

d_call: NA
clone_size: NA
v_call: TRBV9
j_call: TRBJ1-1
cdr3_aa: CASSVAPGVSTEAFF
cdr3_nt: TGTGCCAGCAGCGTAGCTCCGGGGGTGAGTACTGAAGCTTTCTTT

d_call: TRBD1
clone_size: NA
v_call: TRBV6-5
j_call: TRBJ1-1
cdr3_aa: CASSLSWTGNTEAFF
cdr3_nt: TGTGCCAGCAGTTTGAGCTGGACAGGGAACACTGAAGCTTTCTTT

d_call: NA
clone_size: NA
v_call: TRBV2
j_call: TRBJ2-3
cdr3_aa: CASSDVRQYTDTQYF
cdr3_nt: TGTGCCAGCAGTGACGTGCGACAGTACACAGATACGCAGTATTTT

d_call: NA
clone_size: once
v_call: TRBV30
j_call: TRBJ2-7
cdr3_aa: CAWSLQGHEQYF
cdr3_nt: TGTGCCTGGAGTTTACAGGGTCACGAGCAGTACTTC

d_call: TRBD2
clone_size: NA
v_call: TRBV28
j_call: TRBJ2-7
cdr3_aa: CASSSPGLAGGYEQYF
cdr3_nt: TGTGCCAGCAGCTCTCCGGGACTAGCGGGAGGCTACGAGCAGTACTTC

d_call: NA
clone_size: NA
v_call: TRBV11-2
j_call: TRBJ2-7
cdr3_aa: CASSLLLGGSYEQYF
cdr3_nt: TGTGCCAGCAGCCTCCTCCTAGGAGGGTCCTACGAGCAGTACTTC

d_call: TRBD2
clone_size: NA
v_call: TRBV20-1
j_call: TRBJ2-3
cdr3_aa: CSASGGVTQYF
cdr3_nt: TGCAGTGCTAGTGGGGGGGTCACGCAGTATTTT

d_call: NA
clone_size: NA
v_call: TRBV25-1
j_call: TRBJ2-7
cdr3_aa: CASSESNRDKEQYF
cdr3_nt: TGTGCCAGCAGTGAATCTAACCGGGACAAGGAGCAGTACTTC

d_call: NA
clone_size: few
v_call: TRBV7-8
j_call: TRBJ2-2
cdr3_aa: CASSYRSGNTGELFF
cdr3_nt: TGTGCCAGCAGCTATCGAAGCGGGAACACCGGGGAGCTGTTTTTT

d_call: TRBD2
clone_size: NA
v_call: TRBV5-1
j_call: TRBJ2-1
cdr3_aa: CASSKVAGGGTYNEQFF
cdr3_nt: TGCGCCAGCAGCAAGGTAGCGGGAGGGGGGACCTACAATGAGCAGTTCTTC

d_call: TRBD2
clone_size: NA
v_call: TRBV11-3
j_call: TRBJ2-3
cdr3_aa: CASSLGTGGTDTQYF
cdr3_nt: TGTGCCAGCAGCTTAGGGACGGGAGGAACAGATACGCAGTATTTT

d_call: TRBD1
clone_size: NA
v_call: TRBV4-1
j_call: TRBJ1-4
cdr3_aa: CASSRGQGTNEKLFF
cdr3_nt: TGCGCCAGCAGCCGAGGACAGGGCACTAATGAAAAACTGTTTTTT

d_call: TRBD1
clone_size: NA
v_call: TRBV7-2
j_call: TRBJ1-2
cdr3_aa: CASARDRTYTF
cdr3_nt: TGTGCCAGTGCCCGGGACAGGACCTACACCTTC

d_call: NA
clone_size: NA
v_call: TRBV7-2
j_call: TRBJ2-7
cdr3_aa: CASSLMAELYEQYF
cdr3_nt: TGTGCCAGCAGCTTAATGGCGGAGCTCTACGAGCAGTACTTC

d_call: NA
clone_size: NA
v_call: TRBV6-5
j_call: TRBJ2-5
cdr3_aa: CASSSVGAQYF
cdr3_nt: TGTGCCAGCAGTTCCGTAGGGGCCCAGTACTTC

d_call: NA
clone_size: NA
v_call: TRBV7-6
j_call: TRBJ2-7
cdr3_aa: CASSFQASAEQYF
cdr3_nt: TGTGCCAGCAGCTTCCAGGCTTCGGCCGAGCAGTACTTC

d_call: TRBD1
clone_size: NA
v_call: TRBV5-6
j_call: TRBJ1-2
cdr3_aa: CASSLGQGDGYTF
cdr3_nt: TGTGCCAGCAGCTTAGGACAGGGGGATGGCTACACCTTC

d_call: TRBD1
clone_size: NA
v_call: TRBV6-6
j_call: TRBJ1-5
cdr3_aa: CASSGTAANSNQPQHF
cdr3_nt: TGTGCCAGCAGCGGGACAGCGGCCAATAGCAATCAGCCCCAGCATTTT

d_call: NA
clone_size: NA
v_call: TRBV28
j_call: TRBJ1-3
cdr3_aa: CASSLPGLNSGNTIYF
cdr3_nt: TGTGCCAGCAGTTTACCGGGTCTAAACTCTGGAAACACCATATATTTT

d_call: NA
clone_size: few
v_call: TRBV15
j_call: TRBJ1-1
cdr3_aa: CATSREGGTEAFF
cdr3_nt: TGTGCCACCAGCAGAGAGGGGGGGACTGAAGCTTTCTTT

d_call: TRBD2
clone_size: NA
v_call: TRBV6-5
j_call: TRBJ2-7
cdr3_aa: CASRRLAESYEQYF
cdr3_nt: TGTGCCAGCAGGCGACTAGCGGAGTCCTACGAGCAGTACTTC

d_call: NA
clone_size: few
v_call: TRBV7-9
j_call: TRBJ2-1
cdr3_aa: CASSPRSSYNEQFF
cdr3_nt: TGTGCCAGCAGCCCCCGGAGCTCCTACAATGAGCAGTTCTTC

d_call: TRBD2
clone_size: NA
v_call: TRBV6-5
j_call: TRBJ2-3
cdr3_aa: CASSYSLASGSSEYF
cdr3_nt: TGTGCCAGCAGTTATTCACTGGCCAGCGGGAGTTCGGAGTATTTT

d_call: NA
clone_size: NA
v_call: TRBV19
j_call: TRBJ2-1
cdr3_aa: CASSILAQGEQFF
cdr3_nt: TGTGCCAGTAGTATACTAGCTCAAGGCGAGCAGTTCTTC

d_call: NA
clone_size: NA
v_call: TRBV5-1
j_call: TRBJ2-7
cdr3_aa: CASSLFGTLTYEQYF
cdr3_nt: TGCGCCAGCAGCTTGTTCGGTACGCTAACCTACGAGCAGTACTTC

d_call: TRBD2
clone_size: NA
v_call: TRBV6-5
j_call: TRBJ2-7
cdr3_aa: CASTPTGLARAEQYF
cdr3_nt: TGTGCCAGCACCCCCACCGGACTAGCGAGGGCGGAGCAGTACTTC

d_call: TRBD2
clone_size: NA
v_call: TRBV4-2
j_call: TRBJ2-7
cdr3_aa: CASSPGASGSREQYF
cdr3_nt: TGTGCCAGCAGCCCGGGGGCTAGCGGGAGTAGGGAGCAGTACTTC

d_call: NA
clone_size: few
v_call: TRBV10-3
j_call: TRBJ1-5
cdr3_aa: CAISAAGFGQPQHF
cdr3_nt: TGTGCCATCAGTGCCGCGGGGTTCGGTCAGCCCCAGCATTTT

d_call: TRBD1
clone_size: NA
v_call: TRBV25-1
j_call: TRBJ2-7
cdr3_aa: CASSALGQGNEQYF
cdr3_nt: TGTGCCAGCAGTGCCCTCGGACAGGGCAACGAGCAGTACTTC

d_call: TRBD2
clone_size: once
v_call: TRBV7-8
j_call: TRBJ2-5
cdr3_aa: CVSSYTSVQETQYF
cdr3_nt: TGTGTCAGCAGCTACACTAGCGTACAAGAGACCCAGTACTTC

d_call: TRBD2
clone_size: NA
v_call: TRBV9
j_call: TRBJ2-7
cdr3_aa: CASSDGPASGRARSYEQYF
cdr3_nt: TGTGCCAGCAGCGACGGCCCGGCTAGCGGGAGGGCTCGCTCCTACGAGCAGTACTTC

d_call: NA
clone_size: NA
v_call: TRBV30
j_call: TRBJ1-5
cdr3_aa: CAWRDTDGGNQPQHF
cdr3_nt: TGTGCCTGGAGGGATACAGACGGGGGCAATCAGCCCCAGCATTTT

d_call: NA
clone_size: NA
v_call: TRBV5-6
j_call: TRBJ2-2
cdr3_aa: CASSLRGIGGELFF
cdr3_nt: TGTGCCAGCAGCTTGAGGGGGATCGGCGGGGAGCTGTTTTTT

d_call: TRBD1
clone_size: NA
v_call: TRBV5-1
j_call: TRBJ2-7
cdr3_aa: CASSSSRGQTNEQYF
cdr3_nt: TGCGCCAGCAGCTCCTCCCGGGGACAGACGAACGAGCAGTACTTC

d_call: TRBD1
clone_size: NA
v_call: TRBV29-1
j_call: TRBJ1-2
cdr3_aa: CSVDRTGGDNYGYTF
cdr3_nt: TGCAGCGTTGACCGGACAGGGGGCGATAACTATGGCTACACCTTC

d_call: NA
clone_size: NA
v_call: TRBV27
j_call: TRBJ2-7
cdr3_aa: CASSLSNREGEQYF
cdr3_nt: TGTGCCAGCAGTTTATCGAACAGGGAAGGCGAGCAGTACTTC

d_call: NA
clone_size: NA
v_call: TRBV10-2
j_call: TRBJ2-7
cdr3_aa: CASRQGMAYEQYF
cdr3_nt: TGCGCCAGCAGGCAGGGCATGGCCTACGAGCAGTACTTC

d_call: TRBD2
clone_size: NA
v_call: TRBV4-3
j_call: TRBJ2-3
cdr3_aa: CASSPGLAGVRTDTQYF
cdr3_nt: TGCGCCAGCAGCCCAGGACTAGCGGGAGTAAGAACAGATACGCAGTATTTT

d_call: NA
clone_size: NA
v_call: TRBV30
j_call: TRBJ2-1
cdr3_aa: CAWSVRERADQFF
cdr3_nt: TGTGCCTGGAGTGTTAGGGAGCGGGCCGACCAGTTCTTC

d_call: TRBD1
clone_size: NA
v_call: TRBV4-3
j_call: TRBJ1-1
cdr3_aa: CASSQPGTGGTEAFF
cdr3_nt: TGCGCCAGCAGCCAACCAGGGACAGGGGGGACTGAAGCTTTCTTT

d_call: NA
clone_size: NA
v_call: TRBV12-2
j_call: TRBJ2-2
cdr3_aa: CASRLETSGKGAGELFF
cdr3_nt: TGTGCAAGTCGCTTAGAAACTAGCGGGAAGGGAGCCGGGGAGCTGTTTTTT

d_call: NA
clone_size: NA
v_call: TRBV5-5
j_call: TRBJ1-1
cdr3_aa: CASSLGWGTRYNTEAFF
cdr3_nt: TGTGCCAGCAGCTTGGGCTGGGGGACTAGATATAACACTGAAGCTTTCTTT

d_call: TRBD1
clone_size: NA
v_call: TRBV30
j_call: TRBJ2-7
cdr3_aa: CAWAQGYEQYF
cdr3_nt: TGTGCCTGGGCACAGGGGTACGAGCAGTACTTC

d_call: TRBD2
clone_size: NA
v_call: TRBV30
j_call: TRBJ2-1
cdr3_aa: CAFEREGVNEQFF
cdr3_nt: TGTGCCTTCGAGCGGGAGGGAGTCAATGAGCAGTTCTTC

d_call: TRBD2
clone_size: NA
v_call: TRBV5-1
j_call: TRBJ2-5
cdr3_aa: CASSPTSGSQETQYF
cdr3_nt: TGCGCCAGCAGTCCGACTAGCGGAAGTCAAGAGACCCAGTACTTC